This T cell receptor (beta chain) was observed in a study of spatial heterogeneity in lung cancer. Every TCR cDNA molecule bore a unique molecular identifier. TCRdb processed the 5' RACE reads anew with MiXCR; each CDR3 protein has one entry. The table records some 6,900 distinct CDR3 sequences, about 3.9% of them present only once. Time point defined: sample taken at primary tumor resection. Whole RNA from tumor, nontumor lung or frozen PBMC was sequenced unsorted. The approximately 72 donors had untreated early-stage non-small cell lung cancer. This clonotype was observed many times. V lost 5 bases to trimming and J lost 7 bases, with 18 bases between them. Germline CDR1 reads SGHVS; CDR2 reads FNYEAQ. This CDR3 has 15 amino acids.

The sequence came from a female donor with early-stage non-small cell lung cancer. The chain recombines TRBV7-6 with TRBJ1-5; perhaps TRBD1 as D (6 bases). The sample here was normal lung tissue next to the tumor, taken at surgery. As DNA, the CDR3 is TGTGCCAGCAGCCCAGGAGGGGGGCGGTGGCAGCCCCAGCATTTT. Protein sequence: CASSPGGGRWQPQHF. Looking up the rest from reference TRBV7-6 and TRBJ1-5 gives the full variable domain: GAGVSQSPRYKVTKRGQDVALRCDPISGHVSLYWYRQALGQGPEFLTYFNYEAQQDKSGLPNDRFSAERPEGSISTLTIQRTEQRDSAMYRCASSPGGGRWQPQHFGDGTRLSIL.